A single sample is the source of the 9 T cell receptor beta chains below, sequenced in a study of blood T cell repertoires in COVID-19 (TCRdb year 2020). Library generation was performed with the immunoSEQ multiplex PCR assay. TCRdb stores this immuneACCESS table with in-frame sequences only. Part of the clones is absent; in the studies checked, under half of the shortfall reflects unresolved V genes, and no reason is known for the rest. Counted in this sample were about 120,000 clones; about 85% of them appeared once. Of the sample, approximately 5% is held by the ten largest clones. Sequenced sample: peripheral blood. These receptors all stem from an older woman with COVID-19, enrolled during active disease.

V is TRBV24-1 and J is TRBJ2-7; D is possibly TRBD1 (6 bases). The CDR3 loop spans 12 amino acids. Trimming took off 6 bases at V and 4 bases at J, with 9 bases between the two ends. Germline V CDR1 and CDR2: KGHDR, SFDVKD. The CDR3 nucleotides read TGTGCCACCAGTCAAACAGGGTACGAGCAGTACTTC. Protein: CATSQTGYEQYF.

The rearrangement uses TRBV5-1 and TRBJ2-7; 8 bases match TRBD1. This CDR3 has 18 amino acids. The germline V gene encodes CDR1 SGHRS and CDR2 YFSETQ. Trimming at V came to 0 bases and at J to 3 bases, leaving 14 bases not matched to a gene. The CDR3 sequence: CASSLAGPQGAFGYEQYF. The CDR3 DNA follows: TGCGCCAGCAGCTTGGCGGGGCCTCAGGGGGCGTTCGGCTACGAGCAGTACTTC.

The chain recombines TRBV27 with TRBJ1-1, with 8 bases lining up with TRBD1. Looked up from germline, CDR1 is MNHEY and CDR2 is SMNVEV (reference sequence). The CDR3 runs 17 residues. The trim removed 0 bases at V and 4 bases at J, leaving 10 bases unmatched. In DNA, the CDR3 is TGTGCCAGCAGTTTATCCCCAGGGGGCAATCATGGCACTGAAGCTTTCTTT. This encodes CASSLSPGGNHGTEAFF.

This clone was observed a handful of times. The genes are TRBV6-5 and TRBJ1-2; possible D gene TRBD1, 6 bases. Trimming cost V 1 base and J 5 bases, with 14 bases left between them. From germline, CDR1 is MNHEY and CDR2 SVGAGI. The CDR3 extends over 15 amino acids. The CDR3 sequence is CASSYLTGIPYGYTF. The CDR3 DNA reads TGTGCCAGCAGTTACTTAACAGGGATCCCATATGGCTACACCTTC.

This clone was counted once. V and J are TRBV24-1 and TRBJ2-7, with a possible D match to TRBD1 (7 bases). The CDR3 has 15 amino acids. Trimming pared 3 bases from V and 5 bases from J, leaving 16 bases between. Germline V gene lookup returns CDR1 KGHDR and CDR2 SFDVKD. The CDR3 nucleotides read TGTGCCACCAGTGATCTGCCTGGCAGGGGGGACGAGCAGTACTTC. Its protein product is CATSDLPGRGDEQYF.

This chain connects TRBV6-1 to TRBJ2-7; 8 positions agree with TRBD2. Per germline, CDR1 MNHNS and CDR2 SASEGT. The CDR3 has 15 residues. The V gene end was trimmed by 3 bases and the J gene end by 4 bases; junction bases not matched to a gene: 8. The CDR3 loop is CASSEWRGALYEQYF. The CDR3 nucleotides are TGTGCCAGCAGTGAGTGGCGGGGGGCCTTATACGAGCAGTACTTC.

The J gene is TRBJ2-7, the V gene TRBV18; no definite D call. Trimming took off 3 bases at V and 6 bases at J, with 9 bases between the two ends. Germline CDR1 reads KGHSH; CDR2 reads LQKENI. CDR3 length: 12 residues. The CDR3 protein is CASSPRFGEQYF. The DNA of the CDR3 is TGTGCCAGCTCACCCCGGTTCGGCGAGCAGTACTTC.

The V call is TRBV7-9, the J call TRBJ1-2; D is ambiguous. The CDR3 spans 13 residues. V dropped 3 bases and J dropped 8 bases, with 13 bases sitting between them. Germline V CDR1 and CDR2: SEHNR, FQNEAQ (reference sequence). The CDR3 coding sequence is TGTGCCAGCAGCTTCTTGGTTCGAGAGGGCTACACCTTC. It translates to CASSFLVREGYTF.

The chain links TRBV11-2 to TRBJ1-2, with D tentatively TRBD1 (5 bases). CDR1 SGHAT and CDR2 FQNNGV come from the germline V gene. Deletions cut 3 bases from V and 3 bases from J, with 14 bases between. CDR3 size: 15 residues. The CDR3 here is CASSLIPDIDYGYTF. The CDR3 DNA follows: TGTGCCAGCAGCTTGATACCGGACATAGACTATGGCTACACCTTC.